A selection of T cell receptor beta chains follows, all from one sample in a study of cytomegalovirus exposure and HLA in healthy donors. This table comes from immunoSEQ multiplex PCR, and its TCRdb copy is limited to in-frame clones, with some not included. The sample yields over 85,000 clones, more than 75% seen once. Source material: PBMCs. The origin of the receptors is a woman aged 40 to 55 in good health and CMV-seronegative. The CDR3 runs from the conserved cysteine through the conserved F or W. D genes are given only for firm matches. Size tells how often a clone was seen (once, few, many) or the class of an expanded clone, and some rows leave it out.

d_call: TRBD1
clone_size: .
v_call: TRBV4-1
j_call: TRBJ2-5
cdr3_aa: CASSLPIGDRGIKETQYF
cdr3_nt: TGCGCCAGCAGCCTACCGATAGGGGACAGGGGAATAAAAGAGACCCAGTACTTC

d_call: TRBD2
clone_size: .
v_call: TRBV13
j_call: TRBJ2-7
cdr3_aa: CASSSRTSHSYEQYF
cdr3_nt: TGTGCCAGCAGCTCTAGGACTAGCCATTCCTACGAGCAGTACTTC

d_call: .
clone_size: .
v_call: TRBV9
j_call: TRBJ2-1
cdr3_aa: CASSTLTGNEQFF
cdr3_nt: TGTGCCAGCAGCACGCTTACGGGAAATGAGCAGTTCTTC

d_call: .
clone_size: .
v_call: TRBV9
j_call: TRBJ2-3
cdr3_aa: CASGVGGAYSDTQYF
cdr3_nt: TGTGCCAGCGGAGTCGGGGGTGCTTATTCAGATACGCAGTATTTT

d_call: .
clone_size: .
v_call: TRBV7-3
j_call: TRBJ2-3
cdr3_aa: CASSSSTDTQYF
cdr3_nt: TGTGCCAGCAGCTCTAGCACAGATACGCAGTATTTT

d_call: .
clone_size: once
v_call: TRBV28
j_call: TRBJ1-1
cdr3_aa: CASPPPRGSYTEAFF
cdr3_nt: TGTGCCAGCCCTCCCCCCAGGGGAAGTTACACTGAAGCTTTCTTT

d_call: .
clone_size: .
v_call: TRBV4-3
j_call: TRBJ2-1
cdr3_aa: CASSQDRGASDEQFF
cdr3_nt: TGCGCCAGCAGCCAAGATAGGGGCGCCAGCGATGAGCAGTTCTTC

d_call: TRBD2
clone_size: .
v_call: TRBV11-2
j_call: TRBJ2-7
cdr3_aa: CASSLSGGPYYEQYF
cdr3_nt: TGTGCCAGCAGCTTAAGCGGGGGCCCTTACTACGAGCAGTACTTC

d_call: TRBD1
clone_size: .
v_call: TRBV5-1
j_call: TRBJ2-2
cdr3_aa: CASSLEGTGNTGELFF
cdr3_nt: TGCGCCAGCAGCTTGGAGGGGACAGGGAACACCGGGGAGCTGTTTTTT

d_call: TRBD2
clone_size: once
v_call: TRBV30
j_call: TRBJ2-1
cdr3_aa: CAWSRPGLAGGDEQFF
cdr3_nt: TGTGCCTGGAGTAGACCGGGACTAGCGGGGGGCGATGAGCAGTTCTTC

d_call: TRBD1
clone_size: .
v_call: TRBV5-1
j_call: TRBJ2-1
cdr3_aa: CASSLRDREQFF
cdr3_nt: TGCGCCAGCAGCTTGAGGGACAGGGAGCAGTTCTTC

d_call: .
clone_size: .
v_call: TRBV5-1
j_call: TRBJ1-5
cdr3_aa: CASSLGRDQPQHF
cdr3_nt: TGCGCCAGCAGCTTGGGGAGGGATCAGCCCCAGCATTTT

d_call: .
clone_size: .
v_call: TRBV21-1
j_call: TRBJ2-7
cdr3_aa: CASSKNACPGTGAYEQYF
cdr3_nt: TGTGCCAGCAGCAAAAATGCCTGCCCGGGGACAGGGGCCTACGAGCAGTACTTC

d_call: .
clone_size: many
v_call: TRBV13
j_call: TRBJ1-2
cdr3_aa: CASSLDRTNGYTF
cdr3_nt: TGTGCCAGCAGCTTAGACAGGACCAATGGCTACACCTTC

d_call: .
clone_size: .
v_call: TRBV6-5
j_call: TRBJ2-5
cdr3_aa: CASSFTGEAQYF
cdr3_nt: TGTGCCAGCAGTTTTACAGGGGAGGCCCAGTACTTC

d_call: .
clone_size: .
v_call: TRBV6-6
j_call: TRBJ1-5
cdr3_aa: CASTRGGTTPQPQHF
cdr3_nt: TGTGCCAGCACCCGGGGGGGCACGACCCCCCAGCCCCAGCATTTT

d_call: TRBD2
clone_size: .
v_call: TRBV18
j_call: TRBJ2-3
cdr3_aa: CASSPSGGSTDTQYF
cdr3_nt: TGTGCCAGCTCACCGAGCGGGGGTAGCACAGATACGCAGTATTTT

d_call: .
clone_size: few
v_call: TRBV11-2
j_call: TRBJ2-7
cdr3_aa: CASSNTYYEQYF
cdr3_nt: TGTGCCAGCAGCAATACCTACTACGAGCAGTACTTC

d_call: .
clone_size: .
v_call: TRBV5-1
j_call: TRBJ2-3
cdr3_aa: CASSPRTASDTQYF
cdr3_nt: TGCGCCAGCAGCCCTCGGACAGCCTCAGATACGCAGTATTTT

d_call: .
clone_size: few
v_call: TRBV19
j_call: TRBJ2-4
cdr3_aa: CASSLEQGGQYF
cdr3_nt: TGTGCCAGTAGTTTAGAGCAGGGGGGCCAGTACTTC

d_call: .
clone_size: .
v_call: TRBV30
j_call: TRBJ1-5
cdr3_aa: CAWSASGGSNQPQHF
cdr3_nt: TGTGCCTGGAGTGCGTCGGGGGGTAGCAATCAGCCCCAGCATTTT

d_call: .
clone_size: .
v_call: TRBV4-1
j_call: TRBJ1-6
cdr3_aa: CASSQDSTGPHYNSPLHF
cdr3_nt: TGCGCCAGCAGCCAAGATAGTACAGGGCCCCACTATAATTCACCCCTCCACTTT

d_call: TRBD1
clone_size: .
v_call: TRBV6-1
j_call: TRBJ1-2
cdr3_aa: CASSDRGLANYGYTF
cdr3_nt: TGTGCCAGCAGTGACAGGGGGTTAGCTAACTATGGCTACACCTTC

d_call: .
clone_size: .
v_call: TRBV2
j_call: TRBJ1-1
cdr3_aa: CASNGGSTEAFF
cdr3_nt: TGTGCCAGCAACGGAGGGAGCACTGAAGCTTTCTTT